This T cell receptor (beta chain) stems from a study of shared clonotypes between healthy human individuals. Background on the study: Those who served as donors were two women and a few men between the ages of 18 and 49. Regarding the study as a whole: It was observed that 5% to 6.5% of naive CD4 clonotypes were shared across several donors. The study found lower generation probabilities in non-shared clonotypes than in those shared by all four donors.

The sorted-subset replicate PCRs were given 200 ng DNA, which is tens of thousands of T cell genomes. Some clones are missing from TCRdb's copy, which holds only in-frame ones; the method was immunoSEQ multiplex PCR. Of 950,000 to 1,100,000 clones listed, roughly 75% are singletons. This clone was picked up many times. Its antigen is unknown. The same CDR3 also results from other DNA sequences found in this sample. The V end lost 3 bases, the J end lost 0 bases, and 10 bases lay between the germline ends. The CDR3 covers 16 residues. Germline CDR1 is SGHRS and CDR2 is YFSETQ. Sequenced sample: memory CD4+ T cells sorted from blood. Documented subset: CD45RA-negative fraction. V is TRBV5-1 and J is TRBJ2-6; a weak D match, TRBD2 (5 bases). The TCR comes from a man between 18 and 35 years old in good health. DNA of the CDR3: TGCGCCAGCAGCTCCGGGATAAGCTCTGGGGCCAACGTCCTGACTTTC. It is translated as CASSSGISSGANVLTF. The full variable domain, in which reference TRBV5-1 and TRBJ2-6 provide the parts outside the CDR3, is KAGVTQTPRYLIKTRGQQVTLSCSPISGHRSVSWYQQTPGQGLQFLFEYFSETQRNKGNFPGRFSGRQFSNSRSEMNVSTLELGDSALYLCASSSGISSGANVLTFGAGSRLTVL.